Following are 32 T cell receptor beta chains from one sample sequenced in a study of blood T cells in healthy people across ages. Primed by a sample-barcoded 5' primer and a J-beta primer mix, a second PCR proceeded for about 6 to 12 cycles. TCRdb used MiXCR to reprocess the 5' RACE reads, holding one entry per CDR3 protein. The data hold about 930,000 distinct CDR3 sequences, with under 35% observed a single time. The sample was also reused in another study, on T cells of mothers and their children.

Sequenced input: blood. These receptors came from a middle-aged woman in good health.

The chain employs TRBV28 and TRBJ2-5, with 13 bases identical to TRBD2. The V and J ends lost 7 bases and 3 bases, in that order; junction bases with no gene match: 8. Per germline, CDR1 MDHEN and CDR2 SYDVKM. The length of the CDR3 is 16 residues. CDR3 amino acids: CASTSLGTSGEETQYF. CDR3 DNA sequence: TGTGCCAGCACTTCCCTTGGGACTAGCGGGGAAGAGACCCAGTACTTC.

This clonotype came up once. The chain has TRBV29-1 and TRBJ2-1, with TRBD2 as a possible D gene (6 bases). In germline, CDR1 is SQVTM, CDR2 ANQGSEA. Trimming took 3 bases from V and 12 from J, leaving 21 bases between them. CDR3 length equals 14 residues. CDR3 protein: CSVENGSRDFWQFF. Written as DNA, the CDR3 is TGCAGCGTTGAGAACGGCAGCCGGGACTTCTGGCAGTTCTTC.

This clonotype was detected only a few times. The chain uses TRBV3-1 and TRBJ1-1, with D unresolved. Germline V lookup: CDR1 LGHDT, CDR2 YNNKEL (reference sequence). V gave up 10 bases and J gave up 1 base, with 13 bases separating them. The CDR3 is 13 residues long. CDR3 protein: CATQLGRNTEAFF. The CDR3 DNA sequence: TGTGCCACGCAGCTCGGAAGGAACACTGAAGCTTTCTTT.

The chain employs TRBV28 and TRBJ2-7; TRBD1 aligns across 9 bases. The CDR3 runs to 15 residues. J lost 3 bases, V lost 4 bases, and 7 bases had no gene match. Germline V gene data show CDR1 as MDHEN and CDR2 as SYDVKM. CDR3 DNA sequence: TGTGCCAGCAGTTCGGGGACAGGGTGGCGCTACGAGCAGTACTTC. Encoded protein: CASSSGTGWRYEQYF.

This clonotype has just one count. The chain combines TRBV5-1 with TRBJ2-7; tentative D call: TRBD1 (6 bases). V was clipped by 0 bases and J by 2 bases, with 9 bases between them. This CDR3 region has 14 residues. Germline CDR1 reads SGHRS; CDR2 reads YFSETQ. The CDR3 region is CASSLADSAYEQYF. CDR3 DNA sequence: TGCGCCAGCAGCTTGGCGGACAGTGCCTACGAGCAGTACTTC. Full variable domain (rest looked up from reference TRBV5-1 and TRBJ2-7): KAGVTQTPRYLIKTRGQQVTLSCSPISGHRSVSWYQQTPGQGLQFLFEYFSETQRNKGNFPGRFSGRQFSNSRSEMNVSTLELGDSALYLCASSLADSAYEQYFGPGTRLTVT.

This rearrangement joins TRBV5-6 to TRBJ2-7; 8 bases align to TRBD2. CDR1 is SGHDT, CDR2 YYEEEE, per germline. The CDR3 loop spans 16 amino acids. V lost 4 bases and J lost 3; bases outside the gene matches: 12. The CDR3 nucleotides read TGTGCCAGCAGCCATCCGGGGGGGGCAAAGGTCTACGAGCAGTACTTC. Its protein product is CASSHPGGAKVYEQYF.

CDR3 region: CATSRVGLGHEQYF. The DNA for the CDR3 is TGTGCCACCAGCAGAGTAGGGCTCGGACACGAGCAGTACTTC. The chain joins TRBV15 to TRBJ2-7; D gene unclear. The V gene's germline CDR1 is LNHNV and CDR2 YYDKDF (reference sequence). The CDR3 extends over 14 amino acids. V gave up 1 base and J gave up 5 bases, with 12 bases separating them.

The sample holds a few counts of this clonotype. The J gene is TRBJ2-4, the V gene TRBV28; D not certain. V lost 6 bases, J lost 4 bases, and 10 bases lay in between. The CDR3 spans 13 residues. CDR1 and CDR2 (germline): MDHEN, SYDVKM. The CDR3 DNA reads TGTGCCAGCAGCACCTACAGTAAAAACATTCAGTACTTC. Encoded protein: CASSTYSKNIQYF.

This clonotype has just one count. This clone may be a read error of a much larger clone one base away. V and J are TRBV20-1 and TRBJ1-5; possibly TRBD1 for D (5 bases). CDR3 length: 10 residues. The germline V gene has CDR1 DFQATT and CDR2 SNEGSKA (reference sequence). CDR3 region: CSAGPQLQHF. CDR3 bases: TGCAGTGCGGGGCCTCAGCTCCAGCATTTT.

Only a few counts were recorded for this clonotype. This chain uses TRBV28 with TRBJ2-7, with TRBD1 as a possible D gene (5 bases). Germline CDR1 and CDR2: MDHEN and SYDVKM. Trimming removed 6 bases at V and 2 bases at J, with 17 bases between. This CDR3 region has 15 residues. CDR3 protein: CASSMTRTPPYEQYF. CDR3 coding DNA: TGTGCCAGCAGCATGACCCGGACACCACCCTACGAGCAGTACTTC.

In regard to this clonotype: This could be a read error, since a much larger clone is one nucleotide away. The V gene is TRBV12-3 or TRBV12-4, the J gene TRBJ2-1; perhaps TRBD2 as D (5 bases). CDR3 length: 14 residues. Trimming stripped 3 bases from V and 4 bases from J, with 10 bases between. The CDR3, as DNA: TGTGCCAGCAGTTTGGACTTACAGTACAATGAGCAGTTCTTC. Translating it yields CASSLDLQYNEQFF.

The chain has TRBV19 and TRBJ1-6; D ambiguous. The germline V and J ends were trimmed by 6 bases and 5 bases, with 14 bases remaining between them. Germline V gene lookup returns CDR1 LNHDA and CDR2 SQIVND (reference sequence). CDR3 length: 15 residues. Here the CDR3 DNA reads TGTGCCAGTAGGGTTTCCATGACGAATAATTCACCCCTCCACTTT. Translation gives CASRVSMTNNSPLHF.

This clonotype was detected a few times. J is TRBJ1-1 and V is TRBV5-1; D is unresolved. The germline V and J ends were trimmed by 3 bases and 2 bases, with 14 bases remaining between them. Germline V gene data show CDR1 as SGHRS and CDR2 as YFSETQ. This CDR3 has 15 residues. CDR3: CASSSQPDVNTEAFF. For the CDR3, the DNA is TGCGCCAGCAGCTCCCAACCTGACGTAAACACTGAAGCTTTCTTT. Full variable domain (missing parts from reference TRBV5-1 and TRBJ1-1): KAGVTQTPRYLIKTRGQQVTLSCSPISGHRSVSWYQQTPGQGLQFLFEYFSETQRNKGNFPGRFSGRQFSNSRSEMNVSTLELGDSALYLCASSSQPDVNTEAFFGQGTRLTVV.

This clonotype has only a few counts. V gene TRBV6-5 combines with J gene TRBJ2-5; 7 bases agree with TRBD1. The V gene end was trimmed by 3 bases and the J gene end by 4 bases; junction bases not matched to a gene: 11. This CDR3 is 16 amino acids long. Per germline, CDR1 MNHEY and CDR2 SVGAGI. This chain's CDR3 is CASSYGLQGNPETQYF. In nucleotides, the CDR3 is TGTGCCAGCAGTTATGGTTTACAGGGGAACCCAGAGACCCAGTACTTC.

This chain joins TRBV10-3 and TRBJ1-2, with D possibly TRBD1 on 6 matching bases. Germline assignment: CDR1 ENHRY and CDR2 SYGVKD. Between the trimmed V and J ends, which lost 8 bases and 5 bases, there was a span of 15 bases. The CDR3 totals 13 residues. The CDR3 DNA is TGTGCCATCGGGGTGGATGGACAGTATGGCTACACCTTC. As protein: CAIGVDGQYGYTF.

This clonotype was counted only a few times. J is TRBJ2-7 and V is TRBV11-1; perhaps TRBD1 as D (6 bases). The CDR3 runs to 14 residues. Germline V gene data show CDR1 as SGHAT and CDR2 as FQDESV (reference sequence). The V end was cut by 5 bases, the J end by 6 bases, with 17 bases between. The CDR3 protein is CASSRMRGNSEQYF. Here the CDR3 DNA reads TGTGCCAGCAGCCGGATGAGGGGGAATAGCGAGCAGTACTTC.

In its sample, this clonotype was seen many times. The chain employs TRBV7-9 and TRBJ2-5; perhaps TRBD2 as D (6 bases). The V end lost 4 bases, the J end lost 5 bases, and 14 bases lay between the germline ends. The length of the CDR3 is 14 residues. Germline values: CDR1 SEHNR, CDR2 FQNEAQ (reference sequence). Here the CDR3 reads CASSSGSGGETQYF. The CDR3 bases are TGTGCCAGCAGCTCCGGGAGTGGCGGGGAGACCCAGTACTTC.

There are a few counts of this clonotype. V and J are TRBV27 and TRBJ2-2; no clear D. The ends were cut back, 1 base at V and 6 bases at J, with 6 bases in the middle. Germline values: CDR1 MNHEY, CDR2 SMNVEV (reference sequence). The CDR3 extends over 13 amino acids. DNA of the CDR3: TGTGCCAGCAGTTTATTTCTACCCGGGGAGCTGTTTTTT. This encodes CASSLFLPGELFF.

This clonotype was found a few times. The chain couples TRBV20-1 to TRBJ1-6, with 7 bases matching TRBD1. V gave up 3 bases and J gave up 0 bases; unmatched junction bases: 5. CDR3 length: 16 residues. Germline V gene data show CDR1 as DFQATT and CDR2 as SNEGSKA (reference sequence). DNA for the CDR3: TGCAGTGCTAGGAGACAGGGAAGCTCCTATAATTCACCCCTCCACTTT. It translates to CSARRQGSSYNSPLHF.

This clonotype was counted many times. The chain has TRBV20-1 and TRBJ2-7; weak D call: TRBD1 (5 bases). Deletions cut 1 base from V and 6 bases from J, with 19 bases between. The CDR3 is 15 residues long. In germline, CDR1 is DFQATT, CDR2 SNEGSKA (reference sequence). The CDR3 loop is CSARAQGPRTSEQYF. The CDR3, as DNA: TGCAGTGCTAGAGCCCAGGGCCCCCGCACGTCCGAGCAGTACTTC.

This clonotype was observed at least ten times. The chain recombines TRBV7-9 with TRBJ1-2; D might be TRBD1 (5 bases). The CDR3 spans 12 residues. Trimming took 1 base from V and 10 from J, leaving 10 bases between them. CDR1 and CDR2 (germline): SEHNR, FQNEAQ (reference sequence). The chain's CDR3 is CASSLGGVHYTF. CDR3 nucleotide sequence: TGTGCCAGCAGCTTAGGAGGGGTTCACTACACCTTC.

The chain employs TRBV5-1 and TRBJ2-2, with 14 bases aligning to TRBD2. The CDR3 totals 15 residues. Germline loops: CDR1 SGHRS, CDR2 YFSETQ. With V trimmed by 3 bases and J by 6 bases, 1 base remained unmatched. CDR3 residues: CASSWTSGGPGELFF. The CDR3 coding sequence is TGCGCCAGCAGCTGGACTAGCGGGGGGCCCGGGGAGCTGTTTTTT.

Of note for this clonotype: One end of the junction varies from germline; a read error may be responsible. The J gene is TRBJ1-1, the V gene TRBV3-1; D gene uncertain. The CDR3 contains 12 residues. CDR1 LGHDT and CDR2 YNNKEL come from the germline V gene (reference sequence). CDR3 in amino acids: CACSQTWNEAFF. CDR3 in DNA: TGTGCCTGCAGCCAAACTTGGAATGAAGCTTTCTTT.

This clonotype was recorded at least ten times. The chain recombines TRBV15 with TRBJ2-7; D perhaps matches TRBD1 (5 bases). V lost 0 bases and J 3 bases, leaving 6 bases between the germline ends. The germline V gene has CDR1 LNHNV and CDR2 YYDKDF (reference sequence). This CDR3 has 13 residues. This CDR3 is CATSRDRGYEQYF. The DNA for the CDR3 is TGTGCCACCAGCAGAGATAGGGGCTACGAGCAGTACTTC.

On this clonotype: This clone may be a read error of a much larger clone one base away. This rearrangement joins TRBV28 to TRBJ1-2; maybe TRBD1 (6 bases). The germline V gene has CDR1 MDHEN and CDR2 SYDVKM. V lost 2 bases to trimming and J lost 0 bases, with 13 bases between them. There are 16 residues in the CDR3. DNA of the CDR3: TGTGCCAGCAGTTTACTCGGACAGTTAGCTAACTATGGCTACACCTTC. Its protein product is CASSLLGQLANYGYTF.

This clonotype was seen at least ten times. V and J are TRBV6-1 and TRBJ2-5, with 7 bases matching TRBD1. V gave up 8 bases and J gave up 0 bases; unmatched junction bases: 9. CDR1 MNHNS and CDR2 SASEGT come from the germline V gene. The CDR3 runs to 15 residues. The CDR3, as DNA: TGTGCCAGCCTGAGGGACAGATTGTACCAAGAGACCCAGTACTTC. Translated, it gives CASLRDRLYQETQYF.

This clonotype was detected a few times. The rearrangement joins TRBV9 to TRBJ1-2, with 10 bases fitting TRBD1. The germline V gene encodes CDR1 SGDLS and CDR2 YYNGEE. V lost 2 bases, J lost 6 bases, and 7 bases stayed unmatched. This CDR3 region has 15 residues. The CDR3 nucleotides read TGTGCCAGCAGCGTTCGGACAGGGGGTGTCAATGGCTACACCTTC. Its translation is CASSVRTGGVNGYTF.

The chain combines TRBV28 with TRBJ1-2; 7 positions match TRBD1. The germline V gene has CDR1 MDHEN and CDR2 SYDVKM. Trimming removed 8 bases from V and 2 bases from J; junction bases left unmatched: 11. The CDR3 has 15 residues. The chain's CDR3 is CASFLGGGANYGYTF. The CDR3 region has the DNA TGTGCCAGCTTTTTAGGAGGGGGCGCCAACTATGGCTACACCTTC.

This clonotype was seen ten or more times. V and J are TRBV2 and TRBJ2-7, with D perhaps TRBD1 (6 bases). The CDR3 runs 13 residues. Trimming stripped 7 bases from V and 0 bases from J, with 10 bases between. Germline V gene lookup returns CDR1 SNHLY and CDR2 FYNNEI. The CDR3 loop reads CASMGDTSYEQYF. Here the CDR3 DNA reads TGTGCCAGCATGGGGGACACCTCCTACGAGCAGTACTTC.

The chain has TRBV12-3 or TRBV12-4 and TRBJ2-5; weak D call: TRBD1 (6 bases). The CDR3 has 14 amino acids. Trimming took 5 bases from V and 4 from J, leaving 14 bases between them. Written as DNA, the CDR3 is TGTGCCAGCAGTCCCGACAGGACCAGAGAGACCCAGTACTTC. It is translated as CASSPDRTRETQYF.

This clonotype was recorded a few times. The V and J genes are TRBV5-1 and TRBJ2-3; possible D gene TRBD1, 7 bases. The germline V gene has CDR1 SGHRS and CDR2 YFSETQ. The CDR3 length is 14 residues. Trimming left V 4 bases short and J 4 bases short, with 13 bases between. The CDR3 coding sequence is TGCGCCAGCAGCCGCAGGGGGAGGTCAGATACGCAGTATTTT. This sequence encodes CASSRRGRSDTQYF.

About this clonotype: This may arise from a read error, as a much more abundant clone is one base away. The chain links TRBV29-1 to TRBJ2-1; 7 nucleotides match TRBD1. Germline V gene sequence: CDR1 SQVTM, CDR2 ANQGSEA. With 4 bases clipped from V and 5 bases from J, the junction kept 5 bases outside the gene matches. The CDR3 extends over 13 amino acids. This CDR3 is CSVVGGQDNEQFF. Here the CDR3 DNA reads TGCAGCGTTGTAGGAGGACAGGACAATGAGCAGTTCTTC.